These T cell receptor beta chains were read from a single sample in a study of T cell responses to AZD1222 COVID-19 vaccine. Produced via immunoSEQ multiplex PCR; TCRdb's table is partial and in-frame only. This sample yields 140,000 or so clones, of which roughly 92% are seen a single time; roughly 4% belongs to the top ten. This specimen consisted of peripheral blood, obtained 28 days after the second AZD1222 dose. The receptors were gathered from an adult who received the AZD1222 COVID-19 vaccine. Each CDR3 is given with its conserved first and last residue. Each record gives: CDR3 protein, CDR3 DNA, V gene, clone size, D gene, J gene. The D gene is left open where the match is weak. Some rows have no size entry. The others give once, few or many, or a class for an expanded clone.

CDR3: CASSPTSGNTIYF
DNA: TGTGCCAGCAGCCCAACCTCTGGAAACACCATATATTTT
V: TRBV7-3
size: NA
D: NA
J: TRBJ1-3

CDR3: CASSKLGQGVFIQYF
DNA: TGTGCCAGCAGTAAATTAGGACAGGGGGTTTTCATTCAGTACTTC
V: TRBV6-5
size: NA
D: TRBD1
J: TRBJ2-4

CDR3: CASRIRGLAGGLYNEQFF
DNA: TGTGCCAGCCGTATCAGGGGGCTAGCGGGAGGACTCTACAATGAGCAGTTCTTC
V: TRBV3-1/TRBV3-2
size: NA
D: TRBD2
J: TRBJ2-1

CDR3: CASAAESGNTIYF
DNA: TGTGCCAGCGCGGCGGAATCTGGAAACACCATATATTTT
V: TRBV6-5
size: NA
D: NA
J: TRBJ1-3

CDR3: CASSGQGAGNQPQHF
DNA: TGTGCCAGCAGTGGACAGGGGGCAGGCAATCAGCCCCAGCATTTT
V: TRBV6-2/TRBV6-3
size: NA
D: TRBD1
J: TRBJ1-5

CDR3: CASSILAGSEQYF
DNA: TGTGCCAGTAGTATTTTGGCGGGGTCCGAGCAGTACTTC
V: TRBV19
size: NA
D: NA
J: TRBJ2-7

CDR3: CASSGTGLNQPQHF
DNA: TGTGCCAGCAGCGGGACAGGCCTAAATCAGCCCCAGCATTTT
V: TRBV9
size: NA
D: TRBD1
J: TRBJ1-5

CDR3: CSVRQGGNQPQHF
DNA: TGCAGCGTTAGACAGGGAGGCAATCAGCCCCAGCATTTT
V: TRBV29-1
size: NA
D: TRBD1
J: TRBJ1-5

CDR3: CASSLATGGSGTEAFF
DNA: TGTGCCAGCAGCTTAGCGACAGGGGGCTCGGGCACTGAAGCTTTCTTT
V: TRBV11-2
size: NA
D: TRBD1
J: TRBJ1-1

CDR3: CASGGGHMNTEAFF
DNA: TGTGCCAGCGGAGGGGGACATATGAACACTGAAGCTTTCTTT
V: TRBV7-9
size: NA
D: NA
J: TRBJ1-1

CDR3: CAGGQYTGELFF
DNA: TGTGCCGGCGGACAGTACACCGGGGAGCTGTTTTTT
V: TRBV2
size: once
D: NA
J: TRBJ2-2

CDR3: CASSQVGQGGYSNQPQHF
DNA: TGTGCCAGCAGCCAAGTGGGACAGGGGGGCTATAGCAATCAGCCCCAGCATTTT
V: TRBV4-2
size: NA
D: TRBD1
J: TRBJ1-5

CDR3: CASSFTGTSNEKLFF
DNA: TGTGCCAGCAGCTTCACCGGGACAAGTAATGAAAAACTGTTTTTT
V: TRBV7-9
size: NA
D: NA
J: TRBJ1-4

CDR3: CASSLAVVAGAGETQYF
DNA: TGCGCCAGCAGCTTGGCCGTCGTAGCGGGGGCGGGAGAGACCCAGTACTTC
V: TRBV5-1
size: NA
D: TRBD2
J: TRBJ2-5

CDR3: CAWSVPDGALHNSPLHF
DNA: TGTGCCTGGAGTGTACCCGACGGGGCCCTACATAATTCACCCCTCCACTTT
V: TRBV30
size: NA
D: NA
J: TRBJ1-6

CDR3: CASGQGMGLSAFF
DNA: TGTGCCAGCGGTCAGGGGATGGGGCTATCAGCTTTCTTT
V: TRBV4-2
size: NA
D: NA
J: TRBJ1-1

CDR3: CASSRGLGQGSYEQYF
DNA: TGTGCCAGCAGTCGAGGCCTGGGACAGGGATCCTACGAGCAGTACTTC
V: TRBV6-2/TRBV6-3
size: NA
D: TRBD1
J: TRBJ2-7

CDR3: CASGFTDEQFF
DNA: TGTGCTAGTGGTTTCACCGATGAGCAGTTCTTC
V: TRBV12-5
size: NA
D: NA
J: TRBJ2-1

CDR3: CASSLTSSSYNEQFF
DNA: TGTGCCAGCAGCCTGACTAGCTCCTCCTACAATGAGCAGTTCTTC
V: TRBV5-4
size: NA
D: TRBD2
J: TRBJ2-1

CDR3: CASSEDYGELFF
DNA: TGTGCCAGCAGTGAAGATTACGGGGAGCTGTTTTTT
V: TRBV2
size: NA
D: NA
J: TRBJ2-2

CDR3: CASSVVVAGGTQYF
DNA: TGTGCCAGCAGCGTAGTGGTAGCGGGAGGTACGCAGTATTTT
V: TRBV9
size: NA
D: TRBD2
J: TRBJ2-3

CDR3: CASSLGGKPQHF
DNA: TGTGCCAGCAGTTTAGGTGGTAAGCCCCAGCATTTT
V: TRBV12-3/TRBV12-4
size: NA
D: NA
J: TRBJ1-5

CDR3: CASSYDRVGQPQHF
DNA: TGTGCCAGCAGTTACGACAGGGTAGGACAGCCCCAGCATTTT
V: TRBV7-8
size: NA
D: TRBD1
J: TRBJ1-5

CDR3: CASSPGLAGAGGETQYF
DNA: TGTGCCAGCAGTCCCGGACTAGCGGGGGCCGGGGGGGAGACCCAGTACTTC
V: TRBV11-3
size: NA
D: TRBD2
J: TRBJ2-5

CDR3: CASSFSWDTDTQYF
DNA: TGTGCCAGCAGTTTTAGTTGGGACACAGATACGCAGTATTTT
V: TRBV28
size: NA
D: NA
J: TRBJ2-3

CDR3: CASSLSQGQNYGYTF
DNA: TGTGCCAGCAGCTTGTCCCAGGGACAGAACTATGGCTACACCTTC
V: TRBV7-9
size: once
D: TRBD1
J: TRBJ1-2

CDR3: CASTSSGTAQETQYF
DNA: TGCGCCAGCACTTCCTCCGGGACGGCTCAAGAGACCCAGTACTTC
V: TRBV10-2
size: NA
D: NA
J: TRBJ2-5

CDR3: CASSLGTHKYF
DNA: TGTGCCAGCAGCTTAGGAACCCACAAGTACTTC
V: TRBV13
size: NA
D: NA
J: TRBJ2-5

CDR3: CASSLVQNYGYTF
DNA: TGTGCCAGCAGCTTAGTACAGAACTATGGCTACACCTTC
V: TRBV7-2
size: NA
D: NA
J: TRBJ1-2

CDR3: CASSLQLNSPLHF
DNA: TGTGCCAGCAGCCTACAGCTGAATTCACCCCTCCACTTT
V: TRBV14
size: NA
D: NA
J: TRBJ1-6

CDR3: CASSREGGNQPQHF
DNA: TGTGCCAGCAGTCGCGAGGGGGGGAATCAGCCCCAGCATTTT
V: TRBV5-4
size: NA
D: NA
J: TRBJ1-5

CDR3: CASSPTSGGNTGELFF
DNA: TGTGCCAGCAGCCCGACTAGCGGGGGCAACACCGGGGAGCTGTTTTTT
V: TRBV9
size: NA
D: TRBD2
J: TRBJ2-2

CDR3: CASSFFRGTTDTQYF
DNA: TGTGCCAGCAGCTTTTTTCGGGGGACCACAGATACGCAGTATTTT
V: TRBV7-9
size: NA
D: NA
J: TRBJ2-3

CDR3: CASSYSGVVDEKLFF
DNA: TGTGCCAGCAGTTACTCGGGGGTCGTAGATGAAAAACTGTTTTTT
V: TRBV6-5
size: NA
D: NA
J: TRBJ1-4

CDR3: CASSLEVAGVNEQFF
DNA: TGTGCCAGCAGCTTGGAGGTAGCGGGAGTCAATGAGCAGTTCTTC
V: TRBV5-5
size: NA
D: TRBD2
J: TRBJ2-1